Below, one TCR beta chain is given with its context. The germline CDR1 and CDR2 sequences are MGHDK and SYGVNS. This CDR3 comprises 16 residues. Trimming took 4 bases from V and 7 from J; bases not matched to a gene: 10. This record belongs to a study of graft-versus-host responses after intestinal transplantation. Profiling relied on immunoSEQ multiplex PCR, and the TCRdb table lists in-frame clones only, not all of them. The data contain about 39,000 clones, over 85% of them seen just once; the ten biggest clones take up over 6%. The clonotype comes from a human patient who received an intestinal transplant, so some T cells may come from the graft donor. The chain uses TRBV25-1 and TRBJ1-4, with 9 nucleotides matching TRBD1. Material: PBMCs, obtained roughly 270 days after transplant. CDR3 DNA: TGTGCCAGCAGTGCAAGATGGACAGGGGAGGTTGAAAAACTGTTTTTT. Translated: CASSARWTGEVEKLFF.